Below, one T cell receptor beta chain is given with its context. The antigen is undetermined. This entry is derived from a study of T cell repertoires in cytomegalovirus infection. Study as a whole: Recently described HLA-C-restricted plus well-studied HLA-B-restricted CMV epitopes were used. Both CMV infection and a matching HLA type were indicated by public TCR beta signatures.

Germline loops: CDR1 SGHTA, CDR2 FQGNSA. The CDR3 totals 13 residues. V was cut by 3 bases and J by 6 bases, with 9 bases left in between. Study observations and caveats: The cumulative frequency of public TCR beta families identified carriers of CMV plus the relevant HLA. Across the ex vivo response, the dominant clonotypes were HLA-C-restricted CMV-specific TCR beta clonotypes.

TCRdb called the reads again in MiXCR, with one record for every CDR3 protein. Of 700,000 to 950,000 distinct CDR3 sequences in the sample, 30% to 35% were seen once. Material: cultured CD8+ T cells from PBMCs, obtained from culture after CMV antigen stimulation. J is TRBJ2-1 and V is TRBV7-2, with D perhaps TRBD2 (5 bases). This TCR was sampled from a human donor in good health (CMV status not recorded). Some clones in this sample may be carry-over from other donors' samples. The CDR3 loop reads CASSFDYPNEQFF. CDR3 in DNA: TGTGCCAGCAGCTTTGACTATCCCAATGAGCAGTTCTTC.